The T cell receptor (beta chain) under discussion was sequenced for a study of blood T cell repertoires in COVID-19. Background on the study: The samples span acute and convalescent COVID-19 from the United States, Italy and Spain.

Per the original data handling: It was from reference gene primer amplification that nucleated cell counts were estimated. The table came from immunoSEQ multiplex PCR; TCRdb's copy has only in-frame clones and leaves some out. Clone size and V and J calls were adopted from that table, with D and trimming inferred from the DNA. The sample records fewer than 85,000 clones, around 79% being singletons. The CDR3 is 16 residues long. Per germline, CDR1 SGHTA and CDR2 FQGNSA. Trimming pared 5 bases from V and 2 bases from J, leaving 18 bases between. The clonotype was recovered from an older woman with acute or convalescent COVID-19. The chain has TRBV7-2 and TRBJ1-1; the D gene is possibly TRBD1 (6 bases). The material sequenced was peripheral blood. The CDR3 sequence is CASSRRHGQINTEAFF. DNA of the CDR3: TGTGCCAGCAGCCGGAGACACGGACAGATAAACACTGAAGCTTTCTTT.